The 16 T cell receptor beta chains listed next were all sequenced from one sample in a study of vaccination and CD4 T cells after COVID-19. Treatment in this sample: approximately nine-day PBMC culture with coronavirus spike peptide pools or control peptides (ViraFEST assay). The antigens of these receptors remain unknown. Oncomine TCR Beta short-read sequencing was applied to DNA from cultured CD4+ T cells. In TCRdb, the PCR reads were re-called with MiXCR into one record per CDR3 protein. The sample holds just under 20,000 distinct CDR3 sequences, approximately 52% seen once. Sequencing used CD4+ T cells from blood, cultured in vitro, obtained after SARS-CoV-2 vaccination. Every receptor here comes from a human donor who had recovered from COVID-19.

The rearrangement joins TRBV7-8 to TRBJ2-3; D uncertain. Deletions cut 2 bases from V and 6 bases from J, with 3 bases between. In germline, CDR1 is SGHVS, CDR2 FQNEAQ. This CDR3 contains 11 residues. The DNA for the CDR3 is TGTGCCAGCAGCTTAAGGGATACGCAGTATTTT. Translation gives CASSLRDTQYF.

The CDR3 reads CASSLVTSTDGTQYF. The CDR3 DNA sequence: TGTGCCAGCAGCTTAGTGACTAGTACTGACGGTACGCAGTATTTT. The chain joins TRBV11-2 to TRBJ2-3, with TRBD2 as a possible D gene (6 bases). The germline V gene has CDR1 SGHAT and CDR2 FQNNGV. This CDR3 has 15 amino acids. The germline V and J ends were trimmed by 1 base and 8 bases, with 16 bases remaining between them.

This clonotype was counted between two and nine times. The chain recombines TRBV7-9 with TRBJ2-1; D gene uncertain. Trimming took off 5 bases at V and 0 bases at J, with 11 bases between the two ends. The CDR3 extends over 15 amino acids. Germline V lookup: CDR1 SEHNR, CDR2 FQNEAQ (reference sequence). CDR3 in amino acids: CASSPGRSSYNEQFF. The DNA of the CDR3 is TGTGCCAGCAGCCCTGGACGGAGCTCCTACAATGAGCAGTTCTTC.

The DNA of the CDR3 is TGTGCCAGCAGCCCAATTATATCTCCGGTCGTCGAGCAGTACTTC. As protein: CASSPIISPVVEQYF. This chain connects TRBV28 to TRBJ2-7; D gene unclear. Germline CDR1 and CDR2: MDHEN and SYDVKM. V dropped 6 bases and J dropped 6 bases, with 21 bases sitting between them. This CDR3 is built from 15 residues.

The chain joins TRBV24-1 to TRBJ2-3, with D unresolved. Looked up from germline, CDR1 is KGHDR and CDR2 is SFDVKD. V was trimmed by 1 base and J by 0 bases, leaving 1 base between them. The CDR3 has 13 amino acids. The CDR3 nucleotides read TGTGCCACCAGTGATTTAAGCACAGATACGCAGTATTTT. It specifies CATSDLSTDTQYF.

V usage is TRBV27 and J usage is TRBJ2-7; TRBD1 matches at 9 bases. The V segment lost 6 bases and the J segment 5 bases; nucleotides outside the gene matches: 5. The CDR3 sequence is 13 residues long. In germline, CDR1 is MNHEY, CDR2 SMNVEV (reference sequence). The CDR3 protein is CASSWDRDHEQYF. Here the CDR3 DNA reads TGTGCCAGCAGCTGGGACAGGGACCACGAGCAGTACTTC.

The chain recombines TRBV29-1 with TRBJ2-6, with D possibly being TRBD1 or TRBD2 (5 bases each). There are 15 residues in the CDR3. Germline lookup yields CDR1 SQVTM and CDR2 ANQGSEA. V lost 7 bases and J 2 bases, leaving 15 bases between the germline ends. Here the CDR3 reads CSGGEGSAGANVLTF. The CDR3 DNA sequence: TGCAGCGGAGGAGAGGGGAGCGCTGGGGCCAACGTCCTGACTTTC.

CDR3 coding DNA: TGTGCCAGCAGCCAAGAAGAGGACGGCACAGATACGCAGTATTTT. The encoded protein is CASSQEEDGTDTQYF. The chain recombines TRBV4-2 with TRBJ2-3; no clear D gene. Germline V gene data show CDR1 as LGHNA and CDR2 as YNFKEQ. The CDR3 is 15 residues long. V gave up 0 bases and J gave up 1 base, with 8 bases separating them.

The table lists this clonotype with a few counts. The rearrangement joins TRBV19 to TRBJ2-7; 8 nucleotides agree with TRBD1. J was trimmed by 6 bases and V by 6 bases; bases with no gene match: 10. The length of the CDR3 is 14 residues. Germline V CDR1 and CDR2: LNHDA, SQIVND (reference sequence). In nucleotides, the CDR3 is TGTGCCAGTAGCTTACGGGACAGGACCGGCGAGCAGTACTTC. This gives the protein CASSLRDRTGEQYF.

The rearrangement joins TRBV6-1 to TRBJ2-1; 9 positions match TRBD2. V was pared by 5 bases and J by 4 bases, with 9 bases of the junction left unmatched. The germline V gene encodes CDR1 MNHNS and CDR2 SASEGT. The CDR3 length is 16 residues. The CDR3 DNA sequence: TGTGCCAGCAGTCTGGGACGGAGCGGGGGGTACAATGAGCAGTTCTTC. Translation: CASSLGRSGGYNEQFF.

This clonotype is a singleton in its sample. The DNA of the CDR3 is TGTGCCAGCTTGACCGGGACAGGATACAATGAGCAGTTCTTC. Its translation: CASLTGTGYNEQFF. The chain has TRBV7-8 and TRBJ2-1, with 8 nucleotides matching TRBD1. This CDR3 is built from 14 residues. Germline trimming cut 8 bases from V and 4 bases from J; bases unmatched to any gene: 7. Germline loops: CDR1 SGHVS, CDR2 FQNEAQ. Drawing the rest from reference TRBV7-8 and TRBJ2-1, the complete variable domain is GAGVSQSPRYKVAKRGQDVALRCDPISGHVSLFWYQQALGQGPEFLTYFQNEAQLDKSGLPSDRFFAERPEGSVSTLKIQRTQQEDSAVYLCASLTGTGYNEQFFGPGTRLTVL.

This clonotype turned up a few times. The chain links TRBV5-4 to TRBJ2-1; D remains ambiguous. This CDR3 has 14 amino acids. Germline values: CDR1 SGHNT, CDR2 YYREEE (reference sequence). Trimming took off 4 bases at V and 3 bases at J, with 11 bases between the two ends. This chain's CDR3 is CASSKDQIYNEQFF. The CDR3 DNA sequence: TGTGCCAGCAGCAAGGACCAAATCTACAATGAGCAGTTCTTC.

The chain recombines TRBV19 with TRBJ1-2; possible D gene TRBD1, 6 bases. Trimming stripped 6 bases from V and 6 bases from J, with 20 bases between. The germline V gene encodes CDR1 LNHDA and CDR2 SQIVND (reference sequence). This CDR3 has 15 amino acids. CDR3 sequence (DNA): TGTGCCAGTAGCCTCCCCGACAGGCGGGGGAATGGCTACACCTTC. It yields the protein CASSLPDRRGNGYTF.

DNA of the CDR3: TGTGCCAGAAGACGGCTCAGCAATCAGCCCCAGCATTTT. Its translation is CARRRLSNQPQHF. The chain carries TRBV5-3 and TRBJ1-5; no firm D call. TRBV5-3 is placed among ORFs of uncertain function. CDR3 length equals 13 residues. Trimming removed 5 bases from V and 1 base from J, with 7 bases in between.

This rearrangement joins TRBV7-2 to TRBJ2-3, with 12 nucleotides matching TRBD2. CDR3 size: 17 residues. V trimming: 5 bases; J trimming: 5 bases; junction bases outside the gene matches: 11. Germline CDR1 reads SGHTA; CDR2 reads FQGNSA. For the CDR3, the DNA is TGTGCCAGCAGCGTACGACTAGCGGGGGAATTTAAAGATACGCAGTATTTT. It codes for CASSVRLAGEFKDTQYF.

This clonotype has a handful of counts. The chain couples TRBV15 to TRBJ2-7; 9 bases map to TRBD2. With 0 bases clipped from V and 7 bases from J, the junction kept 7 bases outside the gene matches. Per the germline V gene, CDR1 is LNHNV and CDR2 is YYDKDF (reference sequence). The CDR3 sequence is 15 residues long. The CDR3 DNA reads TGTGCCACCAGCAGAGATGGTAGCGGGAGCATTGAGCAGTACTTC. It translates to CATSRDGSGSIEQYF.